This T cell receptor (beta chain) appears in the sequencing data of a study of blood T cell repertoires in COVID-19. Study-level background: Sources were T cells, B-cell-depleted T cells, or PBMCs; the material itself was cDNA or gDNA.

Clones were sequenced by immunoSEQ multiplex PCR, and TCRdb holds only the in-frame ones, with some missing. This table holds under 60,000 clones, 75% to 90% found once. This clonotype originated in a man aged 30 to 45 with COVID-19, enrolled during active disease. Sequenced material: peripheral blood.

The CDR3 sequence is CASSQGSGTGELFF. In DNA form, the CDR3 reads TGTGCCAGCAGCCAAGGTTCCGGCACCGGGGAGCTGTTTTTT. The chain joins TRBV3-1 (or the pseudogene TRBV3-2) to TRBJ2-2; D call uncertain. Germline V gene data show CDR1 as LGHDT and CDR2 as YNNKEL (reference sequence). This CDR3 contains 14 residues. Trimming removed 1 base from V and 4 bases from J, with 7 bases in between.